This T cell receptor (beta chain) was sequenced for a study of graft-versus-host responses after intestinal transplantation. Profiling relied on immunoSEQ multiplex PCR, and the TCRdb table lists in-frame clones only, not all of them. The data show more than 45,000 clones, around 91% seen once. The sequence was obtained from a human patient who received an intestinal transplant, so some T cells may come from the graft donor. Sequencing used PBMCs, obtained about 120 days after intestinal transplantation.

CDR3 in amino acids: CASSEGGVRDTQYF. In DNA form, the CDR3 reads TGTGCCAGCAGTGAAGGGGGAGTCCGGGATACGCAGTATTTT. The V call is TRBV2, the J call TRBJ2-3, with TRBD2 as a possible D gene (5 bases). This CDR3 spans 14 amino acids. CDR1 and CDR2 (germline): SNHLY, FYNNEI. Trimming stripped 1 base from V and 6 bases from J, with 11 bases between.